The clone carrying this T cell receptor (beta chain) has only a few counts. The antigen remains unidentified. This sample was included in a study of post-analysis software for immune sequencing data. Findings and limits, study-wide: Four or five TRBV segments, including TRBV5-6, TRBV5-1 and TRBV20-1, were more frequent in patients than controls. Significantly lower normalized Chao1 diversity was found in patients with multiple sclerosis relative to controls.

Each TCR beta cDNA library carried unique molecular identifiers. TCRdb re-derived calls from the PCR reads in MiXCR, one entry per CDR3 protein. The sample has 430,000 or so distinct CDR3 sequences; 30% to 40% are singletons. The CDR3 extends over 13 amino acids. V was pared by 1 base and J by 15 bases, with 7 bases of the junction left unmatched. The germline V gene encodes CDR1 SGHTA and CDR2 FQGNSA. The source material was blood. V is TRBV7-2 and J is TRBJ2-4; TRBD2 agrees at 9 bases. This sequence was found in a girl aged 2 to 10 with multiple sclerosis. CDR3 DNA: TGTGCCAGCAGCTTAGGCTTAGCTAGCGGGGCGTACTTC. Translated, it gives CASSLGLASGAYF.